This passage covers 25 T cell receptor beta chains from one sample sequenced in a study of regulatory T cells in long-lasting Graves disease. Time point: newly diagnosed GD, antithyroid drugs for less than 3 months. PBMC RNA was the source of the TCR library. CDR3-region Arm-PCR and iRepertoire HTBI primers produced the TCR beta libraries. MiXCR, applied by TCRdb to the multiplex PCR reads, yields one record per CDR3 protein. The sample has roughly 320,000 distinct CDR3 sequences, 16% seen once; the top ten hold approximately 30%. This sample also belongs to another study, concerning T cells in Graves' hyperthyroidism and ophthalmopathy.

The input for sequencing was peripheral blood mononuclear cells (PBMCs), taken at new diagnosis, from a patient treated with antithyroid drugs. The receptors shown here come from a man in his forties with Graves disease.

The chain couples TRBV20-1 to TRBJ1-1; TRBD1 is a possible D gene (5 bases). CDR1 is DFQATT and CDR2 is SNEGSKA in the germline V gene (reference sequence). The V gene lost 6 bases and the J gene lost 5 bases, with 16 bases spanning the gap. The CDR3 has 13 amino acids. This CDR3 reads CSAQGGAGTEAFF. The CDR3 DNA reads TGCAGTGCCCAGGGAGGGGCTGGTACTGAAGCTTTCTTT.

This clonotype has a count of ten or more. The chain uses TRBV3-1 and TRBJ1-2; 8 bases align to TRBD1. Germline V lookup: CDR1 LGHDT, CDR2 YNNKEL (reference sequence). The CDR3 consists of 14 residues. The V segment lost 3 bases and the J segment 5 bases; nucleotides outside the gene matches: 5. The CDR3 is CASSHQTGEYGYTF. For the CDR3, the DNA is TGTGCCAGCAGCCACCAGACAGGGGAGTATGGCTACACCTTC.

This clonotype was detected a few times. The genes are TRBV7-2 and TRBJ2-7; 7 bases map to TRBD2. Germline CDR1 is SGHTA and CDR2 is FQGNSA. The CDR3 is 15 residues long. J was trimmed by 0 bases and V by 4 bases; bases with no gene match: 6. The CDR3 DNA reads TGTGCCAGCAGCTCGGGGCGGGGGATCTCCTACGAGCAGTACTTC. It yields the protein CASSSGRGISYEQYF.

This clonotype was seen repeatedly, ten times or more. The V and J genes are TRBV20-1 and TRBJ2-5, with D possibly called TRBD1 or TRBD2 (5 bases each). Germline V gene lookup returns CDR1 DFQATT and CDR2 SNEGSKA (reference sequence). V lost 0 bases and J 5 bases, leaving 13 bases between the germline ends. The CDR3 consists of 14 residues. The CDR3 sequence: CSARDLGREETQYF. Written as DNA, the CDR3 is TGCAGTGCTAGAGATCTCGGCAGGGAGGAGACCCAGTACTTC.

This clonotype was observed at least ten times. The V call is TRBV18, the J call TRBJ2-7; maybe TRBD2 (7 bases). This CDR3 contains 15 residues. CDR1 is KGHSH and CDR2 is LQKENI in the germline V gene. Trimming removed 0 bases at V and 2 bases at J, with 11 bases between. This CDR3 reads CASSPPGGRAYEQYF. Written as DNA, the CDR3 is TGTGCCAGCTCACCACCGGGGGGGCGAGCCTACGAGCAGTACTTC.

CDR3 nucleotide sequence: TGTGCCAGCTCACCTGGGGACGGGGCCTACGAGCAGTACTTC. Its protein product is CASSPGDGAYEQYF. The V gene is TRBV28, the J gene TRBJ2-7, with D perhaps given as TRBD1 or TRBD2 (5 bases each). This CDR3 is 14 amino acids long. V gave up 8 bases and J gave up 2 bases, with 16 bases separating them. Germline V CDR1 and CDR2: MDHEN, SYDVKM.

This clonotype was counted between two and nine times. The chain employs TRBV15 and TRBJ1-5, with 8 bases identical to TRBD1. Germline CDR1 reads LNHNV; CDR2 reads YYDKDF (reference sequence). J was trimmed by 0 bases and V by 0 bases; bases with no gene match: 10. The CDR3 has 19 residues. The CDR3 DNA sequence: TGTGCCACCAGCAGAGATCGGGGACAGGCACAGAATAGCAATCAGCCCCAGCATTTT. It translates to CATSRDRGQAQNSNQPQHF.

This clonotype was recorded many times. V gene TRBV5-1 combines with J gene TRBJ2-7; D is possibly TRBD1 or TRBD2 (7 bases each). The germline CDR1 and CDR2 sequences are SGHRS and YFSETQ. The ends were cut back, 4 bases at V and 2 bases at J, with 16 bases in the middle. This CDR3 contains 15 residues. Written as DNA, the CDR3 is TGCGCCAGCAGCCCAGGGGGGGGCCCTCCCTACGAGCAGTACTTC. Its protein product is CASSPGGGPPYEQYF.

In this sample, this clonotype turned up many times. V usage is TRBV20-1 and J usage is TRBJ2-7; D tentatively reads TRBD1 or TRBD2 (6 bases each). The V gene lost 5 bases and the J gene lost 5 bases, with 16 bases spanning the gap. The germline V gene encodes CDR1 DFQATT and CDR2 SNEGSKA (reference sequence). The CDR3 sequence is 13 residues long. The CDR3 region has the DNA TGCAGTGCTCGAAGGGGGGCTCCCAACGAGCAGTACTTC. Protein: CSARRGAPNEQYF.

This clonotype was seen ten or more times. The rearrangement links TRBV27 to TRBJ2-4, with unresolved D. The CDR3 extends over 19 amino acids. Trimming left V 1 base short and J 0 bases short, with 19 bases between. Germline lookup yields CDR1 MNHEY and CDR2 SMNVEV (reference sequence). CDR3 amino acids: CASSLFGSPNRLAKNIQYF. The CDR3 coding sequence is TGTGCCAGCAGTTTATTTGGCAGTCCAAATCGATTAGCCAAAAACATTCAGTACTTC.

This clonotype appeared many times. This sequence joins TRBV24-1 and TRBJ2-1; a possible D gene is TRBD1 (5 bases). Trimming took off 9 bases at V and 8 bases at J, with 10 bases between the two ends. The CDR3 covers 11 residues. Germline V gene sequence: CDR1 KGHDR, CDR2 SFDVKD. The CDR3 reads CATVQGDEQFF. For the CDR3, the DNA is TGTGCCACCGTTCAGGGCGATGAGCAGTTCTTC.

In this sample, this clonotype turned up many times. The CDR3 DNA follows: TGTGCCTGGACCTACGCCGGGACATTTAGCAATCAGCCCCAGCATTTT. This gives the protein CAWTYAGTFSNQPQHF. V is TRBV30 and J is TRBJ1-5; TRBD1 is a possible D gene (6 bases). CDR1 GTSNPN and CDR2 SVGIG come from the germline V gene (reference sequence). The CDR3 has 16 residues. V was pared by 4 bases and J by 0 bases, with 16 bases between.

The table lists this clonotype with many counts. The rearrangement uses TRBV20-1 and TRBJ2-3; TRBD1 matches at 8 bases. The CDR3 sequence is 18 residues long. The J segment lost 4 bases and the V segment lost 1 base, leaving 16 bases of the junction unmatched. Germline V lookup: CDR1 DFQATT, CDR2 SNEGSKA (reference sequence). As DNA, the CDR3 is TGCAGTGCTAGAGCCTCTCTTGTCAACAGGGGGTGGCCAGATACGCAGTATTTT. It specifies CSARASLVNRGWPDTQYF.

This clonotype occurred once. V and J are TRBV28 and TRBJ2-3; D gene ambiguous. Germline V gene data show CDR1 as MDHEN and CDR2 as SYDVKM. CDR3 length: 16 residues. V gave up 5 bases and J gave up 0 bases, with 15 bases separating them. CDR3 residues: CASSLVGLTSTDTQYF. The CDR3 DNA follows: TGTGCCAGCAGTCTAGTTGGATTGACTAGCACAGATACGCAGTATTTT.

The CDR3 bases are TGTGCCACCAGTGACCCGGGACGGACCGGCGAGCAGTACTTC. The encoded protein is CATSDPGRTGEQYF. The rearrangement joins TRBV24-1 to TRBJ2-7; D may match TRBD1 or TRBD2 (5 bases each). V lost 4 bases, J lost 6 bases, and 15 bases lay in between. The CDR3 contains 14 residues. Germline V lookup: CDR1 KGHDR, CDR2 SFDVKD.

The table lists this clonotype with many counts. V usage is TRBV29-1 and J usage is TRBJ1-2, with 7 nucleotides matching TRBD1. The CDR3 has 13 residues. Germline CDR1 is SQVTM and CDR2 is ANQGSEA. J gave up 7 bases and V 4 bases, and 9 bases lay outside the gene matches. The CDR3 sequence: CSVASGTDLGYTF. CDR3 DNA: TGCAGCGTTGCATCAGGGACAGATCTTGGCTACACCTTC.

The CDR3: CASRFGGGGIAYNEQFF. The CDR3 nucleotides read TGTGCCAGCAGGTTTGGGGGGGGAGGGATCGCCTACAATGAGCAGTTCTTC. The chain uses TRBV2 and TRBJ2-1; 7 bases agree with TRBD2. V was clipped by 6 bases and J by 2 bases; unmatched bases: 13. This CDR3 has 17 residues. Germline lookup yields CDR1 SNHLY and CDR2 FYNNEI.

This clonotype was counted many times. Being one base from a much bigger clone, this may be a read error. V and J are TRBV6-4 and TRBJ2-1; D gene unclear. The germline V gene has CDR1 MRHNA and CDR2 SNTAGT. Trimming took 2 bases from V and 3 from J, leaving 5 bases between them. The CDR3 totals 13 residues. The CDR3 nucleotides are TGTGCCAGCAGTGACGGGGACTACAATGAGCAGTTCTTC. The encoded protein is CASSDGDYNEQFF.

This clonotype was observed at least ten times. The chain employs TRBV6-1 and TRBJ2-3, with a possible D match to TRBD1 (5 bases). Germline CDR1 is MNHNS and CDR2 is SASEGT. The CDR3 has 16 amino acids. Deletions cut 1 base from V and 0 bases from J, with 11 bases between. The CDR3 here is CASSEGWGRSTDTQYF. Here the CDR3 DNA reads TGTGCCAGCAGTGAAGGGTGGGGCAGAAGCACAGATACGCAGTATTTT.

Worth noting for this clonotype: A far larger clone is only one base removed, so a read error is likely. The chain links TRBV11-2 to TRBJ2-3; no clear D gene. V lost 6 bases and J lost 2, with 18 bases in between. The CDR3 covers 16 residues. Germline CDR1 is SGHAT and CDR2 is FQNNGV. The CDR3 reads CASSSSSQLVTDTQYF. CDR3 DNA sequence: TGTGCCAGCAGTTCCTCTTCCCAACTGGTCACAGATACGCAGTATTTT.

This clonotype has ten or more counts. This chain links TRBV12-3 or TRBV12-4 with TRBJ2-1; a weak D match, TRBD1 (6 bases). This CDR3 is 17 amino acids long. V was shortened by 0 bases and J by 0 bases, with 12 bases between the two germline ends. The CDR3 here is CASSLAEGQSSYNEQFF. As DNA, the CDR3 is TGTGCCAGCAGTTTAGCGGAAGGACAGAGCTCCTACAATGAGCAGTTCTTC.

There are a few counts of this clonotype. The V call is TRBV11-2, the J call TRBJ1-1, with a tentative D call TRBD1 (5 bases). Germline V gene data show CDR1 as SGHAT and CDR2 as FQNNGV. The V gene lost 3 bases and the J gene lost 1 base, with 15 bases spanning the gap. The CDR3 contains 16 residues. The CDR3 sequence: CASSFRLLGENTEAFF. CDR3 in DNA: TGTGCCAGCAGCTTTCGACTGTTAGGGGAGAACACTGAAGCTTTCTTT.

The chain uses TRBV27 and TRBJ1-6; 7 nucleotides agree with TRBD1. V was pared by 4 bases and J by 0 bases, with 6 bases of the junction left unmatched. The V gene's germline CDR1 is MNHEY and CDR2 SMNVEV (reference sequence). There are 17 residues in the CDR3. The DNA for the CDR3 is TGTGCCAGCAGTTCGGTTACAGGGGACTCCTATAATTCACCCCTCCACTTT. This gives the protein CASSSVTGDSYNSPLHF.

This clonotype was seen repeatedly, ten times or more. V usage is TRBV28 and J usage is TRBJ2-7, with 8 bases that match TRBD1. CDR1 MDHEN and CDR2 SYDVKM come from the germline V gene. Germline trimming cut 6 bases from V and 12 bases from J; bases unmatched to any gene: 4. CDR3 length: 10 amino acids. CDR3 bases: TGTGCCAGCAGGGTACAGGGGGTGTACTTC. Translating gives CASRVQGVYF.

This clonotype was picked up many times. V and J are TRBV2 and TRBJ2-5, with unresolved D. V was trimmed by 6 bases and J by 1 base, leaving 3 bases between them. The CDR3 length is 11 residues. Germline-derived CDR1 and CDR2 are SNHLY and FYNNEI. CDR3 nucleotides: TGTGCCAGCAGAACCCAAGAGACCCAGTACTTC. This sequence encodes CASRTQETQYF.